The 5 T cell receptor beta chains presented below share a single source sample, sequenced in a study of CD8 T cells in ankylosing spondylitis. Regarding the study as a whole: In ankylosing spondylitis blood, a motif of roughly 8 highly homologous TCR beta variants appeared characteristic.

Using its own MiXCR run on the 5' RACE reads, TCRdb lists one record per CDR3 protein. Here the sample spans about 450,000 distinct CDR3 sequences, roughly a quarter being singletons. The antigens of these receptors remain unknown. Sequenced: blood, either unsorted or a sorted T cell fraction (not recorded which). The origin of the receptors is a male donor with ankylosing spondylitis.

This clonotype occurred many times. The junction shows a germline mismatch at one end, possibly a read error. V is TRBV4-2 and J is TRBJ2-3; D is uncertain. Germline V gene data show CDR1 as LGHNA and CDR2 as YNFKEQ. This CDR3 has 12 amino acids. The CDR3 DNA reads TGCGCCAGCAGCCAAATTAGGGATACGCAGTATTTT. It is translated as CASSQIRDTQYF.

This clonotype was detected a few times. J is TRBJ2-2 and V is TRBV5-1; 7 bases align to TRBD2. J lost 1 base, V lost 7 bases, and 4 bases had no gene match. This CDR3 contains 14 residues. Germline V gene data show CDR1 as SGHRS and CDR2 as YFSETQ. CDR3 nucleotide sequence: TGCGCCAGCGGGCTAGCGGAGAACACCGGGGAGCTGTTTTTT. Protein product: CASGLAENTGELFF.

The V and J genes are TRBV7-9 and TRBJ1-1; tentative D call: TRBD1 (6 bases). Trimming took 5 bases from V and 0 from J, leaving 19 bases between them. CDR3 length: 17 residues. From germline, CDR1 is SEHNR and CDR2 FQNEAQ (reference sequence). This chain's CDR3 is CASSPGWRTGLNTEAFF. Here the CDR3 DNA reads TGTGCCAGCAGCCCTGGGTGGCGAACAGGGTTGAACACTGAAGCTTTCTTT.

This clonotype was recorded a few times. The chain recombines TRBV5-5 with TRBJ2-4, with unresolved D. V dropped 4 bases and J dropped 9 bases, with 20 bases sitting between them. This CDR3 region has 15 residues. Per the germline V gene, CDR1 is SGHKS and CDR2 is YYEKEE (reference sequence). The CDR3 spells CASSPGPFDKGIQYF. The CDR3 DNA reads as TGTGCCAGCAGCCCAGGTCCTTTTGACAAGGGCATTCAGTACTTC.

The rearrangement uses TRBV5-1 and TRBJ1-1; D might be TRBD1 (6 bases). Germline V gene data show CDR1 as SGHRS and CDR2 as YFSETQ. V was shortened by 1 base and J by 0 bases, with 10 bases between the two germline ends. The CDR3 totals 15 residues. As DNA, the CDR3 is TGCGCCAGCAGCTTGTCGTGGGACATGAACACTGAAGCTTTCTTT. Translating gives CASSLSWDMNTEAFF.